This TCR beta chain is drawn from a study of Ad26.COV2.S vaccination and SARS-CoV-2 variants (dated by TCRdb to the early 2020s). Regarding the research as a whole: Donors in the vaccine arm were drawn from COV1001, a multicentre, randomized, double-blind, placebo-controlled phase I-IIa trial testing Ad26.COV2.S in healthy adults. Dosing of Ad26.COV2.S was intramuscular, at either 5x10^10 or 1x10^11 viral particles, delivered as one shot or as two shots spaced 56 days apart. TCRbeta repertoire sequencing was used to assess the specificity and breadth of SARS-CoV-2-reactive T cell receptors after Ad26.COV2.S vaccination. A total of 32 samples were included in the TCR-sequenced set, comprising some 20 Ad26.COV2.S vaccine recipients, 5 placebo recipients and 8 SARS-CoV-2 convalescent individuals. Participants in the trial were split at random into five groups of five each, receiving low-dose or high-dose Ad26.COV2.S once or twice, or else placebo on both occasions. Investigators remained blinded to trial group allocation during experiments and outcome assessment. The study at large found these results: After vaccination, substantial breadth of spike-specific CD8+ and CD4+ T cell responses was reported. Higher spike-specific TCR breadth was observed in Ad26.COV2.S recipients than in placebo recipients (P = 0.0014). It was noted by the authors that total T cell responses may have been underestimated by the TCR breadth and depth analyses. Comparing responses between vaccine doses or regimens was not something the study was powered to do. Vaccine and placebo recipients had similar non-spike TCR breadth, a finding consistent with the vaccine containing only spike.

The CDR3 runs 16 amino acids, cysteine and phenylalanine included. Just the 48-base CDR3 DNA is kept, in frame starting at base 1. The germline V gene encodes CDR1 MNHNY and CDR2 SVGAGI (reference sequence). Trimming takes 5 bases from V and 3 bases from J, and the germline ends sit 17 bases apart. The immunoSEQ Assay was the method used to sequence TCRbeta CDR3 regions. After extraction, genomic DNA underwent amplification by bias-controlled multiplex PCR, followed by high-throughput sequencing. The paper's processing steps were these. To quantify the absolute abundance of each unique TCRbeta CDR3 region, sequences were collapsed and filtered. T cell fraction was estimated by normalizing TCRbeta template counts to usable DNA, which was measured by amplifying reference genes present in all nucleated cells. Repertoire TCRs were annotated as SARS-CoV-2-specific when V gene, CDR3 amino acid sequence and J gene were exactly matched to a known reactive TCR set. The reference SARS-CoV-2 TCR set was obtained from MIRA and was filtered for enrichment in COVID-19-positive ImmuneCODE repertoires, whereby public or cross-reactive TCRs were removed. Using the MIRA antigens, annotated TCRs were further analysed by specific ORF or by position within an ORF. Breadth was defined as annotated unique rearrangements over total unique productive rearrangements; depth was the summed frequency of those rearrangements. Group comparisons of TCR breadth used two-sided Wilcoxon rank-sum tests. This immuneACCESS table, as held by TCRdb, lists in-frame sequences with V and J called but not all clones. Of the missing ones, under half trace to an unresolved V gene in checked studies; the others have no known cause. V and J calls and clone size come straight from that table; D and trimming were deduced from the DNA. The sample table shows some 500,000 clones, and approximately 89% are seen once. The ten most abundant clones make up 2.5% to 3% of the sample.

With regard to this clone: Its antigen remains undetermined. Base-call qualities are not available, and no considerably larger clone is one nucleotide away.

The intended sense of this specimen's treatment or condition label: roughly 19 received Ad26.COV2.S at low or high dose, single or two shots; 5 received placebo; per-sample allocation not given. For vaccine and placebo recipients, the sequenced repertoires came from samples collected on day 63 after the first injection. Cohort 1b enrolled roughly 25 adults aged 18-55 years at a single site in Boston, USA, between 29 July and 7 August 2020. As a vaccine, Ad26.COV2.S was a replication-incompetent adenovirus type 26 vector that expressed a prefusion-stabilized SARS-CoV-2 spike protein derived from the original Wuhan strain.

The rearrangement joined TRBV6-6 to TRBJ2-1; TRBD2 might be the D gene, on 6 matching bases. The receptor's source is a person aged 18-65 years who received the Ad26.COV2.S COVID-19 vaccine or a placebo. This specimen was peripheral blood, taken in a trial of Ad26.COV2.S vaccine versus placebo. The CDR3 protein sequence reads: CASSPAPRLVYNEQFF. The base sequence is TGTGCCAGCAGTCCCGCCCCGCGACTAGTCTACAATGAGCAGTTCTTC.